One sample yielded the 20 T cell receptor beta chains listed below, sequenced in a study of post-analysis software for immune sequencing data (dated by TCRdb to the mid-2010s). Findings and caveats that apply to the study as a whole: Significantly higher frequencies in patients than in controls were found for roughly 5 TRBV segments, including TRBV5-6, TRBV5-1 and TRBV20-1.

These receptors are not linked to any known antigen. The library was made by PCR. TCRdb records Illumina HiSeq 2500 as the sequencer. To reduce PCR and sequencing biases, unique molecular identifiers were incorporated into the TCR beta cDNA libraries. TCRdb handled the public reads itself, with Q25 trimming in fastp and clone calling in MiXCR, and kept productive beta chains. Rows matching on CDR3 protein sequence are summarized as one entry with the most common DNA and genes. The sample table records approximately 150,000 distinct CDR3 sequences; about 30% of these occur just once. Over 1.2% of the sample rests with the top ten. What was sequenced was blood. All receptors derive from a girl aged 5-17 years with multiple sclerosis.

With respect to this clonotype: One base away lies a much larger clone, so this may be a sequencing read error. The V call is TRBV7-2, the J call TRBJ2-7; D is undetermined. The CDR3 has 13 residues. CDR1 and CDR2 (germline): SGHTA, FQGNSA. The CDR3 DNA reads TGTGCCCGCAGCCAAATTTCTGCCTACGAGCAGTACTTC. It translates to CARSQISAYEQYF. The variable domain in full, with the rest retrieved from reference TRBV7-2 and TRBJ2-7, is GAGVSQSPSNKVTEKGKDVELRCDPISGHTALYWYRQSLGQGLEFLIYFQGNSAPDKSGLPSDRFSAERTGGSVSTLTIQRTQQEDSAVYLCARSQISAYEQYFGPGTRLTVT.

The J gene is TRBJ2-3, the V gene TRBV29-1; 9 bases align to TRBD2. V shed 5 bases, J shed 2 bases, and the junction held 8 bases outside the gene matches. CDR3 length: 15 amino acids. Germline assignment: CDR1 SQVTM and CDR2 ANQGSEA. The CDR3 sequence is CSVSDSGGLTDTQYF. CDR3 DNA: TGCAGCGTTTCAGATAGCGGGGGCCTCACAGATACGCAGTATTTT.

This clonotype has just a few counts. The genes are TRBV11-2 and TRBJ2-3; D possibly uses TRBD1 or TRBD2 (5 bases each). This CDR3 has 15 residues. CDR1 and CDR2 (germline): SGHAT, FQNNGV. The V gene lost 1 base and the J gene lost 5 bases, with 13 bases spanning the gap. The CDR3, as DNA: TGTGCCAGCAGCTTAGGAGGGGAAGGGGTAGATACGCAGTATTTT. The encoded protein is CASSLGGEGVDTQYF.

CDR3 loop: CASSTLAGLGNIQYF. CDR3 nucleotide sequence: TGTGCCAGCAGCACTCTAGCGGGCTTAGGGAACATTCAGTACTTC. This sequence joins TRBV21-1 and TRBJ2-4; the table's D call, TRBD2, was not checked against the DNA. TRBV21-1 is listed as a pseudogene. This CDR3 contains 15 residues.

This clonotype showed up many times. The chain carries TRBV12-3 or TRBV12-4 and TRBJ2-3, with 8 bases that match TRBD2. J was trimmed by 2 bases and V by 5 bases; bases with no gene match: 6. CDR3 length equals 15 residues. The CDR3 DNA reads as TGTGCCAGCAGTGTGAGCGGGAGAGCCACAGATACGCAGTATTTT. Translation gives CASSVSGRATDTQYF.

V and J are TRBV5-5 and TRBJ1-1; 9 positions agree with TRBD1. CDR1 SGHKS and CDR2 YYEKEE come from the germline V gene (reference sequence). The CDR3 is 15 amino acids. The junction had 17 bases not matched to a gene; V was cut back by 7 bases and J by 10 bases. CDR3 in DNA: TGTGCCAGCGGGACCACTCCCGGGACAGGGCCCTCAGCTTTCTTT. Its protein is CASGTTPGTGPSAFF.

This clonotype was seen more than once but under ten times. The rearrangement uses TRBV19 and TRBJ2-1, with TRBD2 matching 10 bases. Germline values: CDR1 LNHDA, CDR2 SQIVND (reference sequence). The CDR3 totals 14 residues. With 6 bases clipped from V and 5 bases from J, the junction kept 4 bases outside the gene matches. The CDR3 DNA reads TGTGCCAGTAGGGTACTAGCGGGAAACAATGAGCAGTTCTTC. Translation gives CASRVLAGNNEQFF. The full variable domain, rest sourced from reference TRBV19 and TRBJ2-1, is DGGITQSPKYLFRKEGQNVTLSCEQNLNHDAMYWYRQDPGQGLRLIYYSQIVNDFQKGDIAEGYSVSREKKESFPLTVTSAQKNPTAFYLCASRVLAGNNEQFFGPGTRLTVL.

CDR3 region: CASSQRTQNTDTQYF. The CDR3 DNA sequence: TGCGCCAGCAGCCAGCGGACACAAAACACAGATACGCAGTATTTT. The rearrangement links TRBV5-1 to TRBJ2-3; possibly TRBD1 or TRBD2 for D (5 bases each). Germline V lookup: CDR1 SGHRS, CDR2 YFSETQ. This CDR3 contains 15 residues. V was shortened by 4 bases and J by 2 bases, with 14 bases between the two germline ends.

The chain couples TRBV2 to TRBJ1-6, with 7 nucleotides matching TRBD1. The CDR3 has 14 residues. Germline CDR1 reads SNHLY; CDR2 reads FYNNEI. V lost 1 base, J lost 9 bases, and 3 bases stayed unmatched. Written as DNA, the CDR3 is TGTGCCAGCAGTGAAGGACAGGGTGGTTCACCCCTCCACTTT. Protein sequence: CASSEGQGGSPLHF.

The J gene is TRBJ2-5, the V gene TRBV2; 9 bases line up with TRBD1. V shed 7 bases, J shed 11 bases, and the junction held 29 bases outside the gene matches. This CDR3 is 19 amino acids long. CDR1 is SNHLY, CDR2 FYNNEI, per germline. CDR3 protein: CASIGWTGAGRASYNEQYF. The CDR3 region has the DNA TGTGCCAGCATTGGGTGGACAGGGGCCGGGCGGGCGTCCTACAATGAGCAGTACTTC. The full variable domain, rest sourced from reference TRBV2 and TRBJ2-5, is EPEVTQTPSHQVTQMGQEVILRCVPISNHLYFYWYRQILGQKVEFLVSFYNNEISEKSEIFDDQFSVERPDGSNFTLKIRSTKLEDSAMYFCASIGWTGAGRASYNEQYFGPGTRLLVL.

Remarks on this clonotype: Given a much more abundant clone one base away, this may be a read error. The V and J genes are TRBV5-1 and TRBJ2-7, with 8 bases lining up with TRBD1. Germline CDR1 reads SGHRS; CDR2 reads YFSETQ. Germline trimming cut 3 bases from V and 0 bases from J; bases unmatched to any gene: 2. The CDR3 contains 14 residues. The CDR3: CASSWDRSSYEQYF. In DNA form, the CDR3 reads TGCGCCAGCAGCTGGGACAGGAGCTCCTACGAGCAGTACTTC.

The gene calls are TRBV29-1 and TRBJ2-4; tentatively, D is TRBD1 (5 bases). The last part of the DNA fits TRBJ2-7 better; the J call may be wrong. There are 11 residues in the CDR3. Germline CDR1 and CDR2: SQVTM and ANQGSEA. CDR3 coding DNA: TGCAGCGTTGTAGGGGTCCACGAGCAGTACTTC. This codes for CSVVGVHEQYF.

Ten or more counts support this clonotype. This sequence joins TRBV7-9 and TRBJ2-7; 11 positions agree with TRBD1. V was clipped by 4 bases and J by 2 bases; unmatched bases: 7. There are 16 residues in the CDR3. The germline V gene encodes CDR1 SEHNR and CDR2 FQNEAQ (reference sequence). CDR3 loop: CASSSLGQGEAYEQYF. As DNA, the CDR3 is TGTGCCAGCAGCTCCCTGGGACAGGGGGAAGCCTACGAGCAGTACTTC.

This clonotype was counted many times. The V and J genes are TRBV20-1 and TRBJ2-5, with 11 bases matching TRBD2. V was clipped by 8 bases and J by 1 base; unmatched bases: 6. In germline, CDR1 is DFQATT, CDR2 SNEGSKA (reference sequence). CDR3 length: 14 residues. The CDR3 DNA follows: TGCAGTACCAGACTAGCGGGGCTCCAAGAGACCCAGTACTTC. Its translation is CSTRLAGLQETQYF.

The rearrangement links TRBV20-1 to TRBJ2-1; possibly TRBD2 for D (6 bases). The CDR3 spans 13 residues. V was clipped by 6 bases and J by 7 bases, with 16 bases between them. Looked up from germline, CDR1 is DFQATT and CDR2 is SNEGSKA (reference sequence). CDR3 region: CSASKTGVNEQFF. Here the CDR3 DNA reads TGCAGTGCGAGTAAAACGGGAGTAAATGAGCAGTTCTTC.

The V and J genes are TRBV11-2 and TRBJ2-1; D may be TRBD2 (5 bases). The CDR3 is 15 amino acids. CDR1 is SGHAT, CDR2 FQNNGV, per germline. Trimming stripped 1 base from V and 2 bases from J, with 9 bases between. CDR3 protein: CASSLGFGAYNEQFF. The CDR3 bases are TGTGCCAGCAGCTTAGGGTTCGGGGCCTACAATGAGCAGTTCTTC.

This clonotype was counted a single time. Germline and junction disagree at one end, which may indicate a read error. The chain links TRBV7-9 to TRBJ1-4; D gene uncertain. The V gene's germline CDR1 is SEHNR and CDR2 FQNEAQ (reference sequence). The CDR3 extends over 12 amino acids. In DNA, the CDR3 is TGTGCCAGCAGCTTGATAAATGAAAAACGGTTTTTT. Translating it yields CASSLINEKRFF.

Regarding this clonotype: A much larger clone sits a single nucleotide away, making a read error possible. The chain uses TRBV27 and TRBJ1-2; a weak D match, TRBD1 (5 bases). Germline CDR1 reads MNHEY; CDR2 reads SMNVEV (reference sequence). V was pared by 7 bases and J by 4 bases, with 19 bases between. CDR3 length: 15 residues. The CDR3 spells CASKLRVGKGYGYTF. Written as DNA, the CDR3 is TGTGCCAGCAAACTCAGGGTGGGGAAGGGCTATGGCTACACCTTC.

The chain links TRBV5-1 to TRBJ2-3; perhaps TRBD2 as D (5 bases). This CDR3 spans 15 amino acids. Germline assignment: CDR1 SGHRS and CDR2 YFSETQ. V dropped 4 bases and J dropped 8 bases, with 20 bases sitting between them. The CDR3 nucleotides are TGCGCCAGCAGCCCCTGGACTGACACGTGGGGTACGCAGTATTTT. Translation: CASSPWTDTWGTQYF.

In its sample, this clonotype was seen many times. This rearrangement joins TRBV9 to TRBJ2-1, with TRBD2 matching 14 bases. J lost 15 bases, V lost 4 bases, and 15 bases had no gene match. Per germline, CDR1 SGDLS and CDR2 YYNGEE. This CDR3 contains 16 residues. The CDR3 is CASSPQPGLAGVNPFF. In DNA, the CDR3 is TGTGCCAGCAGCCCCCAACCGGGACTAGCGGGAGTTAACCCGTTCTTC.